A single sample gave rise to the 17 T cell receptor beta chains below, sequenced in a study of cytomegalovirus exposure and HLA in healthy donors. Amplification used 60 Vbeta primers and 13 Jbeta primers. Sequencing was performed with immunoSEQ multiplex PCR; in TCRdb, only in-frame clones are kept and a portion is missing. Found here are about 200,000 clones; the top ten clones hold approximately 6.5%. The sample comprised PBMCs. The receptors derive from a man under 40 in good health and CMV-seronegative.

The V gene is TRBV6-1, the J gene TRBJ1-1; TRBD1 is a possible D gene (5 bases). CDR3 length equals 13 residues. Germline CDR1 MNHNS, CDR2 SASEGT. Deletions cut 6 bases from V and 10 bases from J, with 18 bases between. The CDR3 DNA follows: TGTGCCAGCAGGGCCGGACACCGGCGTCCAGCTTTCTTT. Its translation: CASRAGHRRPAFF.

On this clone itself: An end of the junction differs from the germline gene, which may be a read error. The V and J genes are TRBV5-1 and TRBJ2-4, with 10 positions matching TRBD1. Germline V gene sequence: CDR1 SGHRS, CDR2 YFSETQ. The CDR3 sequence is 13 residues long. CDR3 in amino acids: CASSAGQGTGRDF. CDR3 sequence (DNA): TGCGCCAGCAGCGCGGGACAGGGGACGGGAAGGGACTTC.

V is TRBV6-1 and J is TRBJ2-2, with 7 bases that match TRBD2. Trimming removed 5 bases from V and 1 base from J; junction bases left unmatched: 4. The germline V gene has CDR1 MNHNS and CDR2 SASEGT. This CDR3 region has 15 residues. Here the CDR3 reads CASSLSGVNTGELFF. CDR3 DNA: TGTGCCAGCAGTCTGAGCGGGGTGAACACCGGGGAGCTGTTTTTT.

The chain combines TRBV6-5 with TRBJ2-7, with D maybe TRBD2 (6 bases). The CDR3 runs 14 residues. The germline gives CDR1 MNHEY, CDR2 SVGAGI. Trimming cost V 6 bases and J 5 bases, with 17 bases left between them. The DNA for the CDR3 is TGTGCCAGCAGGAGGAGGGGACTGAAGGACGAGCAGTACTTC. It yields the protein CASRRRGLKDEQYF.

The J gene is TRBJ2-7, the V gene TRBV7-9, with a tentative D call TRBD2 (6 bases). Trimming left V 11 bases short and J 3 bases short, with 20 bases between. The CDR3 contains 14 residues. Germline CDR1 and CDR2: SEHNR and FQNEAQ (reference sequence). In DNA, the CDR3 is TGTGCCCTTTCAGAGTCGGGAGTGATCTACGAGCAGTACTTC. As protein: CALSESGVIYEQYF.

The CDR3, as DNA: TGTGCCAGCAGGCTACTCAATCAGCCCCAGCATTTT. Amino acids: CASRLLNQPQHF. The chain combines TRBV28 with TRBJ1-5; no reliable D call. Germline CDR1 is MDHEN and CDR2 is SYDVKM. The CDR3 totals 12 residues. Trimming stripped 6 bases from V and 3 bases from J, with 6 bases between.

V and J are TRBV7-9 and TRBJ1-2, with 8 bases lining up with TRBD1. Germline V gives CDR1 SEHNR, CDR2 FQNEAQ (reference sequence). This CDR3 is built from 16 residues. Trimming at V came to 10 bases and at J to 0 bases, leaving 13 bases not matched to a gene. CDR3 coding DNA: TGTGCCACCCGGACAGGGAACCACCAAGCTAACTATGGCTACACCTTC. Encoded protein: CATRTGNHQANYGYTF.

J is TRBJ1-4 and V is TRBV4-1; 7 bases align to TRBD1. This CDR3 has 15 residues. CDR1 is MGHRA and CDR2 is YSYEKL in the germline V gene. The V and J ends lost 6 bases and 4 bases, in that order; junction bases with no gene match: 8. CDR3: CASSQPGQSNEKLFF. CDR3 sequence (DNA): TGCGCCAGCAGTCAGCCGGGACAGAGTAATGAAAAACTGTTTTTT.

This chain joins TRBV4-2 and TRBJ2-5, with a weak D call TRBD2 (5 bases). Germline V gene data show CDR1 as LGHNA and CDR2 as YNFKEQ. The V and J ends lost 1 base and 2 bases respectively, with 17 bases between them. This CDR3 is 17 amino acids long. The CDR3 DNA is TGTGCCAGCAGCCAAGTATCGAGCGGTAGCCTACAAGAGACCCAGTACTTC. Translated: CASSQVSSGSLQETQYF.

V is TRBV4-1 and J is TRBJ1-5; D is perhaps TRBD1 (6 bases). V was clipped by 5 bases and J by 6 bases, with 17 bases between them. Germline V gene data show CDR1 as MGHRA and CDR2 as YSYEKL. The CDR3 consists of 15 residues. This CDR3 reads CASSDSAGEGQPQHF. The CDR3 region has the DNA TGCGCCAGCAGCGATTCAGCAGGGGAAGGTCAGCCCCAGCATTTT.

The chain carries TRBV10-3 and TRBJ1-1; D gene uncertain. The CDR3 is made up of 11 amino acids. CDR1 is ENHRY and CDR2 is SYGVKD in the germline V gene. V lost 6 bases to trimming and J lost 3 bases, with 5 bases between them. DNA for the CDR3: TGTGCCATCAGCGGTGACACTGAAGCTTTCTTT. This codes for CAISGDTEAFF.

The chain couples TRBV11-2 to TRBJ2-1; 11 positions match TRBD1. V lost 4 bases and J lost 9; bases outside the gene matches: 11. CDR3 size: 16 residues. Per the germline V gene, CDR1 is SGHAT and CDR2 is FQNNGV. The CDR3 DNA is TGTGCCAGCAGCTCAACAGCCGGGACAGGGGGGGGTGAGCAGTTCTTC. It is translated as CASSSTAGTGGGEQFF.

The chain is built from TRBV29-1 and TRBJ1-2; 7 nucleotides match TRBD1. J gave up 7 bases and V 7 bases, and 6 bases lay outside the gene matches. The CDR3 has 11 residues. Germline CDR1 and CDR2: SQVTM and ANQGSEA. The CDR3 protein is CSAGTAPGYTF. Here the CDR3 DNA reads TGCAGCGCCGGGACAGCGCCTGGCTACACCTTC.

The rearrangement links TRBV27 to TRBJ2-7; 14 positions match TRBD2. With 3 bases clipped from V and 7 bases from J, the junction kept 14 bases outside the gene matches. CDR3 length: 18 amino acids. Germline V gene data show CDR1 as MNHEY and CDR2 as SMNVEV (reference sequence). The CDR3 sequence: CASSLGTSGRGDEGEQYF. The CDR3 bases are TGTGCCAGCAGTTTGGGGACTAGCGGGAGAGGGGACGAGGGGGAGCAGTACTTC.

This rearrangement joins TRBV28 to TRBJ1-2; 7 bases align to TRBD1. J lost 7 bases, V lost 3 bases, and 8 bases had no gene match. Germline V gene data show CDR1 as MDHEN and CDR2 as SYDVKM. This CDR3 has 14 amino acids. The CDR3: CASSFLDRAAGYTF. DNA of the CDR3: TGTGCCAGCAGTTTCCTTGACAGGGCTGCTGGCTACACCTTC.

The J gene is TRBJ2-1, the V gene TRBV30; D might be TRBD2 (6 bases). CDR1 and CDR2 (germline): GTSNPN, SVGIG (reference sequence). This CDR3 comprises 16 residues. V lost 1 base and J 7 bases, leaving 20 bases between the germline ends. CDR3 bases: TGTGCCTGGAGTGCGTCGCCTAGCGCCTTGGTAAATGAGCAGTTCTTC. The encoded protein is CAWSASPSALVNEQFF.

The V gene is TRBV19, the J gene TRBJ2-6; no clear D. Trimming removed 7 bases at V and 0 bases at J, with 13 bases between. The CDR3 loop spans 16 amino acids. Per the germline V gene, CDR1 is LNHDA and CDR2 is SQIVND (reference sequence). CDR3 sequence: CASTPNTASGANVLTF. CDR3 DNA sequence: TGTGCCAGTACCCCGAACACAGCCTCTGGGGCCAACGTCCTGACTTTC.